This T cell receptor beta chain was captured by sequencing in a study of CD8+CD57+ T cells in acquired aplastic anemia. Patients who underwent sequencing had shown CD8+CD57+ cell expansion by flow cytometry. Each patient gave a blood sample that was collected before any therapy had been received. The study profiled TCR beta VDJ and CDR3 using genomic DNA as template. Each CDR3 protein gets one entry after TCRdb re-called the reads with MiXCR. The sample carries 150,000 or so distinct CDR3 sequences, just over 50% recorded once. Study outcomes and limitations: Some 28 sequences, all CD8+ CDR3, were shared between patients and controls. No significant difference in CD8+ Simpson's diversity was found between patients and controls.

Many counts were recorded for this clonotype. Its antigen is as yet unknown. Germline lookup yields CDR1 SGHAT and CDR2 FQNNGV. CDR3 length: 18 residues. V trimming: 1 base; J trimming: 0 bases; junction bases outside the gene matches: 5. J is TRBJ2-6 and V is TRBV11-2, with TRBD1 identical over 8 bases. Sequencing was carried out using sorted CD4+, CD8+, or CD8+CD57+ T cells (not recorded which) from PBMCs. This TCR came from a human donor with aplastic anemia. The CDR3 nucleotides are TGTGCCAGCAGCTTAGGCCCAGGGGGCGACTCTGGGGCCAACGTCCTGACTTTC. As protein: CASSLGPGGDSGANVLTF. The full variable domain, rest sourced from reference TRBV11-2 and TRBJ2-6, is EAGVAQSPRYKIIEKRQSVAFWCNPISGHATLYWYQQILGQGPKLLIQFQNNGVVDDSQLPKDRFSAERLKGVDSTLKIQPAKLEDSAVYLCASSLGPGGDSGANVLTFGAGSRLTVL.